These 32 T cell receptor beta chains were all obtained from the same sample, sequenced in a study of shared clonotypes between healthy human individuals (dated by TCRdb to 2020 to 2021). The receptor library was made with the immunoSEQ multiplex PCR assay. TCRdb retrieved this table from immuneACCESS and kept in-frame rearrangements only. Not all clones are present; in checked studies, unresolved V genes account for under half, and no reason is known for the remainder. This sample has about 2.3 million clones in its table, and around 93% of those were observed once. Around 0.4% of the sample is in the top ten clones. The sequencing input was naive CD4+ T cells from PBMCs. The label giving this sample's cell subset or site can be read as: CD45RA+ positively selected. These receptors all come from a man aged 18 to 30 in good health. Some clones in this sample may be carry-over from other donors' samples.

The chain carries TRBV18 and TRBJ1-2, with a tentative D call TRBD1 (5 bases). The V end was cut by 3 bases, the J end by 0 bases, with 11 bases between. CDR3 length: 15 residues. Germline assignment: CDR1 KGHSH and CDR2 LQKENI. CDR3 region: CASSPRGLANYGYTF. DNA of the CDR3: TGTGCCAGCTCACCGAGGGGCCTAGCTAACTATGGCTACACCTTC.

This chain connects TRBV21-1 to TRBJ2-3. TRBV21-1 is a pseudogene segment. CDR3 size: 12 residues. The CDR3 DNA sequence: TGTGCCAGCAGCCAAGTGTCAGATACGCAGTATTTT. This encodes CASSQVSDTQYF.

On this clone: Other DNA sequences in the same sample also yield this CDR3. The chain is built from TRBV2 and TRBJ1-2; possibly TRBD1 for D (5 bases). Per germline, CDR1 SNHLY and CDR2 FYNNEI. Trimming cost V 4 bases and J 2 bases, with 8 bases left between them. The CDR3 covers 13 residues. CDR3 in amino acids: CASSVEGNYGYTF. Written as DNA, the CDR3 is TGTGCCAGCAGTGTGGAGGGGAACTATGGCTACACCTTC.

This rearrangement joins TRBV20-1 to TRBJ1-1; TRBD1 is a possible D gene (6 bases). Germline V lookup: CDR1 DFQATT, CDR2 SNEGSKA (reference sequence). The CDR3 is 11 amino acids. Between the trimmed V and J ends, which lost 6 bases and 11 bases, there was a span of 16 bases. The CDR3 sequence is CSASLSGAAFF. In DNA form, the CDR3 reads TGCAGTGCAAGTCTGTCAGGGGCGGCTTTCTTT.

This sequence joins TRBV28 and TRBJ2-3; 12 bases are shared with TRBD1. The J segment lost 3 bases and the V segment lost 5 bases, leaving 6 bases of the junction unmatched. Germline V gene sequence: CDR1 MDHEN, CDR2 SYDVKM. The CDR3 is 16 residues long. This chain's CDR3 is CASSRDRGRVTDTQYF. CDR3 bases: TGTGCCAGCAGTCGGGACAGGGGGCGTGTGACAGATACGCAGTATTTT.

V usage is TRBV5-6 and J usage is TRBJ2-7; D may match TRBD1 or TRBD2 (5 bases each). CDR1 and CDR2 (germline): SGHDT, YYEEEE. With 4 bases removed from V and 6 bases from J, the gap between germline ends came to 17 bases. The CDR3 is made up of 14 amino acids. The chain's CDR3 is CASSPGTPGIEQYF. CDR3 in DNA: TGTGCCAGCAGCCCCGGGACCCCGGGAATCGAGCAGTACTTC.

This clone was observed once. The chain links TRBV5-1 to TRBJ2-3; D assignment may be TRBD1 or TRBD2 (5 bases each). The CDR3 consists of 16 residues. The ends were cut back, 0 bases at V and 1 base at J, with 12 bases in the middle. Germline loops: CDR1 SGHRS, CDR2 YFSETQ. For the CDR3, the DNA is TGCGCCAGCAGCTTGGCCCCGGGGCCGGGCACAGATACGCAGTATTTT. Translation gives CASSLAPGPGTDTQYF.

The count of this clone is one. This CDR3 is also generated by other DNA sequences in the sample. The rearrangement joins TRBV7-9 to TRBJ1-2; the D is unclear. V dropped 2 bases and J dropped 1 base, with 5 bases sitting between them. The germline V gene encodes CDR1 SEHNR and CDR2 FQNEAQ (reference sequence). The CDR3 has 13 residues. The DNA of the CDR3 is TGTGCCAGCAGCTTACGGGGTAACTATGGCTACACCTTC. Amino acid sequence: CASSLRGNYGYTF.

The V and J genes are TRBV5-4 and TRBJ2-3; 9 bases line up with TRBD1. Germline loops: CDR1 SGHNT, CDR2 YYREEE (reference sequence). The V segment lost 4 bases and the J segment 3 bases; nucleotides outside the gene matches: 9. This CDR3 has 16 residues. As DNA, the CDR3 is TGTGCCAGCAGCCTTGGGACAGGGTATGGGACAGATACGCAGTATTTT. This codes for CASSLGTGYGTDTQYF.

The chain employs TRBV5-1 and TRBJ2-5, with D tentatively TRBD2 (6 bases). Deletions cut 2 bases from V and 5 bases from J, with 10 bases between. This CDR3 has 13 residues. The germline gives CDR1 SGHRS, CDR2 YFSETQ. In nucleotides, the CDR3 is TGCGCCAGCAGCTTTGGAGGGTGGGAGACCCAGTACTTC. This encodes CASSFGGWETQYF.

This clone was observed once. This chain links TRBV11-1 with TRBJ2-1; 7 bases match TRBD1. The CDR3 is made up of 17 amino acids. With 5 bases clipped from V and 4 bases from J, the junction kept 14 bases outside the gene matches. Germline CDR1 SGHAT, CDR2 FQDESV (reference sequence). In DNA, the CDR3 is TGTGCCAGCAGCCCTCGTTTTTCGAGGGGGCGGTACAATGAGCAGTTCTTC. Amino acids: CASSPRFSRGRYNEQFF.

This chain joins TRBV11-3 and TRBJ2-2; no definite D call. Looked up from germline, CDR1 is SGHNT and CDR2 is YENEEA. V lost 5 bases and J lost 6, with 16 bases in between. The CDR3 is made up of 15 amino acids. The CDR3 loop is CASSLAGPVAGELFF. The CDR3 region has the DNA TGTGCCAGCAGCCTCGCTGGACCCGTCGCCGGGGAGCTGTTTTTT.

CDR3 amino acids: CAISETRGNTIYF. CDR3 coding DNA: TGTGCCATCAGTGAAACCCGGGGAAACACCATATATTTT. This sequence joins TRBV10-3 and TRBJ1-3; unclear D gene. Germline V gene data show CDR1 as ENHRY and CDR2 as SYGVKD. CDR3 length: 13 amino acids. Trimming cost V 3 bases and J 4 bases, with 7 bases left between them.

The chain uses TRBV6-5 and TRBJ2-7; D may be TRBD1 (6 bases). Trimming cost V 1 base and J 2 bases, with 9 bases left between them. The germline V gene has CDR1 MNHEY and CDR2 SVGAGI. This CDR3 contains 14 residues. DNA of the CDR3: TGTGCCAGCAGTTACTGGGGGCCCCCCTACGAGCAGTACTTC. Its translation is CASSYWGPPYEQYF.

The chain joins TRBV29-1 to TRBJ1-1; D unclear. This CDR3 contains 13 residues. V shed 6 bases and J shed 6 bases, with 17 bases lying between them. CDR1 and CDR2 (germline): SQVTM, ANQGSEA. CDR3 coding DNA: TGCAGCGTGCAAAGGGTACTCCTCCCTGAAGCTTTCTTT. Translated, it gives CSVQRVLLPEAFF.

The V gene is TRBV27, the J gene TRBJ1-1, with D possibly matching TRBD1 (6 bases). Looked up from germline, CDR1 is MNHEY and CDR2 is SMNVEV (reference sequence). Trimming removed 3 bases at V and 7 bases at J, with 15 bases between. The CDR3 loop spans 14 amino acids. The CDR3 coding sequence is TGTGCCAGCAGTTTGAAGGGGGGCTTAGGTGAAGCTTTCTTT. Amino acid sequence: CASSLKGGLGEAFF.

This chain joins TRBV11-3 and TRBJ2-2, with TRBD2 matching 9 bases. Germline V CDR1 and CDR2: SGHNT, YENEEA. Trimming took 5 bases from V and 4 from J; bases not matched to a gene: 5. This CDR3 has 15 amino acids. Written as DNA, the CDR3 is TGTGCCAGCAGCGCTAGCGGGGCTCCCACCGGGGAGCTGTTTTTT. Amino acids: CASSASGAPTGELFF.

In DNA form, the CDR3 reads TGTGCCAGCAGCCCCTTTGGACAGCCGAACACTGAAGCTTTCTTT. Protein sequence: CASSPFGQPNTEAFF. The chain employs TRBV11-1 and TRBJ1-1, with D maybe TRBD1 (6 bases). Germline loops: CDR1 SGHAT, CDR2 FQDESV (reference sequence). This CDR3 comprises 15 residues. The germline V and J ends were trimmed by 5 bases and 1 base, with 14 bases remaining between them.

The chain is built from TRBV6-5 and TRBJ2-7; 9 bases line up with TRBD1. The length of the CDR3 is 15 residues. Germline-derived CDR1 and CDR2 are MNHEY and SVGAGI. Unmatched junction bases numbered 10, after V lost 6 bases and J lost 4 bases. The CDR3 DNA follows: TGTGCCAGCAGCCCAAGGACAGGGGCCAAATACGAGCAGTACTTC. This gives the protein CASSPRTGAKYEQYF.

J is TRBJ2-7 and V is TRBV5-4, with 8 bases fitting TRBD1. CDR1 and CDR2 from the germline V gene are SGHNT and YYREEE (reference sequence). The CDR3 is 15 residues long. The junction had 11 bases not matched to a gene; V was cut back by 4 bases and J by 5 bases. CDR3 in amino acids: CASSPPGQAGNEQYF. The CDR3 region has the DNA TGTGCCAGCAGCCCCCCGGGACAGGCTGGAAACGAGCAGTACTTC.

This chain uses TRBV18 with TRBJ2-1; 8 bases are a match to TRBD2. The CDR3 runs to 16 residues. J was trimmed by 0 bases and V by 5 bases; bases with no gene match: 6. Germline V gene lookup returns CDR1 KGHSH and CDR2 LQKENI. The CDR3 DNA reads TGTGCCAGCTCAAAACTAGCGGCCCGCTCCTACAATGAGCAGTTCTTC. It specifies CASSKLAARSYNEQFF.

Note on this clone: This specimen includes other DNA sequences encoding the same CDR3. The chain links TRBV18 to TRBJ2-2; D call uncertain. V was trimmed by 2 bases and J by 1 base, leaving 5 bases between them. From germline, CDR1 is KGHSH and CDR2 LQKENI. This CDR3 is 14 amino acids long. This chain's CDR3 is CASSPSRNTGELFF. CDR3 sequence (DNA): TGTGCCAGCTCACCATCCAGGAACACCGGGGAGCTGTTTTTT. Variable domain in full (rest from reference TRBV18 and TRBJ2-2): NAGVMQNPRHLVRRRGQEARLRCSPMKGHSHVYWYRQLPEEGLKFMVYLQKENIIDESGMPKERFSAEFPKEGPSILRIQQVVRGDSAAYFCASSPSRNTGELFFGEGSRLTVL.

This chain links TRBV28 with TRBJ2-7, with 8 bases aligning to TRBD1. Trimming took 1 base from V and 12 from J; bases not matched to a gene: 20. Germline CDR1 is MDHEN and CDR2 is SYDVKM. The CDR3 has 17 residues. The CDR3 DNA follows: TGTGCCAGCAGTTTATCACCCGGGACAGGAACCACAAATAGGGGGTACTTC. It specifies CASSLSPGTGTTNRGYF.

In this sample, this clone turned up a few times. The genes are TRBV9 and TRBJ1-1, with 9 bases aligning to TRBD1. The germline gives CDR1 SGDLS, CDR2 YYNGEE. The CDR3 has 15 residues. The V and J ends lost 0 bases and 3 bases, in that order; junction bases with no gene match: 3. DNA of the CDR3: TGTGCCAGCAGCGTAGAAACAGGGGGCCACACTGAAGCTTTCTTT. Its translation is CASSVETGGHTEAFF.

The chain joins TRBV19 to TRBJ1-5, with 9 nucleotides matching TRBD1. The CDR3 is made up of 16 amino acids. Losses at the gene ends were 5 bases for V and 4 bases for J; bases not matched to a gene: 9. Per germline, CDR1 LNHDA and CDR2 SQIVND (reference sequence). CDR3 amino acids: CASSPGQGRGNQPQHF. Written as DNA, the CDR3 is TGTGCCAGTAGTCCGGGACAGGGAAGAGGTAATCAGCCCCAGCATTTT.

The CDR3 DNA sequence: TGTGCCAGCAGTTACGACAGACGGGTAAACACTGAAGCTTTCTTT. It codes for CASSYDRRVNTEAFF. The rearrangement uses TRBV6-5 and TRBJ1-1; TRBD1 is a possible D gene (5 bases). The CDR3 is 15 amino acids. Germline CDR1 MNHEY, CDR2 SVGAGI. V shed 2 bases and J shed 2 bases, with 12 bases lying between them.

As for this clone: The sample has other DNA sequences that encode this CDR3 too. The chain uses TRBV29-1 and TRBJ2-7; possibly TRBD2 for D (6 bases). CDR3 length: 12 residues. Germline CDR1 reads SQVTM; CDR2 reads ANQGSEA. Trimming took 6 bases from V and 1 from J, leaving 10 bases between them. The DNA for the CDR3 is TGCAGCGTGGGGGGAGGTTCCTACGAGCAGTACTTC. This sequence encodes CSVGGGSYEQYF.

The chain has TRBV7-2 and TRBJ2-2; D assignment may be TRBD1 or TRBD2 (6 bases each). The CDR3 consists of 17 residues. Germline V gene data show CDR1 as SGHTA and CDR2 as FQGNSA. The CDR3 nucleotides read TGTGCGATCCAGGGTGGGCTCGGGGGCGCGAACACCGGGGAGCTGTTTTTT. This translates into CAIQGGLGGANTGELFF. The full variable domain, rest sourced from reference TRBV7-2 and TRBJ2-2, is GAGVSQSPSNKVTEKGKDVELRCDPISGHTALYWYRQSLGQGLEFLIYFQGNSAPDKSGLPSDRFSAERTGGSVSTLTIQRTQQEDSAVYLCAIQGGLGGANTGELFFGEGSRLTVL.

This clone was recorded only once. CDR3 in amino acids: CASSMRGINQPQHF. Here the CDR3 DNA reads TGTGCCAGTAGTATGCGGGGGATCAATCAGCCCCAGCATTTT. The chain recombines TRBV19 with TRBJ1-5, with D perhaps matching TRBD1 (5 bases). The CDR3 has 14 amino acids. The V end was cut by 3 bases, the J end by 3 bases, with 9 bases between. Per germline, CDR1 LNHDA and CDR2 SQIVND (reference sequence).

The V gene is TRBV5-6, the J gene TRBJ1-6; D gene unclear. Germline V lookup: CDR1 SGHDT, CDR2 YYEEEE. This CDR3 has 15 amino acids. V shed 0 bases and J shed 10 bases, with 14 bases lying between them. The CDR3 DNA reads as TGTGCCAGCAGCTTGGTCGGAGATCGGAGATCACCCCTCCACTTT. As protein: CASSLVGDRRSPLHF.

The chain joins TRBV28 to TRBJ1-4; perhaps TRBD1 as D (5 bases). Trimming took off 3 bases at V and 5 bases at J, with 7 bases between the two ends. Germline values: CDR1 MDHEN, CDR2 SYDVKM. This CDR3 contains 13 residues. The CDR3 coding sequence is TGTGCCAGCAGTTTGAACAGGAATGAAAAACTGTTTTTT. This sequence encodes CASSLNRNEKLFF. The variable domain in full, completed from reference TRBV28 and TRBJ1-4, reads DVKVTQSSRYLVKRTGEKVFLECVQDMDHENMFWYRQDPGLGLRLIYFSYDVKMKEKGDIPEGYSVSREKKERFSLILESASTNQTSMYLCASSLNRNEKLFFGSGTQLSVL.

The chain uses TRBV30 and TRBJ2-3; D is unclear. Trimming removed 1 base from V and 0 bases from J, with 14 bases in between. Per the germline V gene, CDR1 is GTSNPN and CDR2 is SVGIG (reference sequence). CDR3 length: 16 residues. The CDR3 protein is CAWSDPRKTSTDTQYF. Written as DNA, the CDR3 is TGTGCCTGGAGTGACCCGAGGAAGACTAGCACAGATACGCAGTATTTT. The complete variable domain, with remaining parts taken from reference TRBV30 and TRBJ2-3, reads SQTIHQWPATLVQPVGSPLSLECTVEGTSNPNLYWYRQAAGRGLQLLFYSVGIGQISSEVPQNLSASRPQDRQFILSSKKLLLSDSGFYLCAWSDPRKTSTDTQYFGPGTRLTVL.